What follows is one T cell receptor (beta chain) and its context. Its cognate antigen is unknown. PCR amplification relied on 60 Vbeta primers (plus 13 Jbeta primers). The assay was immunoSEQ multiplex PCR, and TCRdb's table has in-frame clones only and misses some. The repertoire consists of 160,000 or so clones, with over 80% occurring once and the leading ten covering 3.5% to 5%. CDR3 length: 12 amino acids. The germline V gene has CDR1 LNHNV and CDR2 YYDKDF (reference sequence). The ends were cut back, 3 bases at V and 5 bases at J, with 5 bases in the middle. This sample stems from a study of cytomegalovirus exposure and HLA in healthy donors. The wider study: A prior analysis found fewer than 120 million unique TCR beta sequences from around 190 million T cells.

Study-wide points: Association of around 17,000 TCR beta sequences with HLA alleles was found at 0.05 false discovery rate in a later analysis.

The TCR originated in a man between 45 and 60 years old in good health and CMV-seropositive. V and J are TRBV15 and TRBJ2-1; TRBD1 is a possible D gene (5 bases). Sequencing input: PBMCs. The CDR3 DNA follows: TGTGCCACCAGCAGGACAGACAATGAGCAGTTCTTC. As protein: CATSRTDNEQFF.